The next 15 T cell receptor beta chains were all read from a single sample in a study of blood T cell repertoires in COVID-19. Using immunoSEQ multiplex PCR, the repertoire was profiled, and TCRdb retains in-frame clones only, with some absent. The repertoire has about 160,000 clones, 75% to 90% of them found once; the top ten carry roughly 9%. Sequencing input: peripheral blood. The receptors derive from a woman older than 75 with active or convalescent COVID-19.

This rearrangement joins TRBV5-1 to TRBJ1-2; no reliable D call. CDR3 size: 15 residues. Looked up from germline, CDR1 is SGHRS and CDR2 is YFSETQ. V was pared by 1 base and J by 1 base, with 11 bases between. The CDR3 spells CASSLRGGDNYGYTF. The CDR3 DNA follows: TGCGCCAGCAGCTTGCGGGGTGGAGATAACTATGGCTACACCTTC.

The chain joins TRBV7-9 to TRBJ1-3; D remains ambiguous. Germline V lookup: CDR1 SEHNR, CDR2 FQNEAQ (reference sequence). The V end was cut by 3 bases, the J end by 1 base, with 7 bases between. The CDR3 has 14 amino acids. The CDR3 sequence is CASSLSFSGNTIYF. For the CDR3, the DNA is TGTGCCAGCAGCTTGTCTTTTTCTGGAAACACCATATATTTT. The variable domain in full, with the rest retrieved from reference TRBV7-9 and TRBJ1-3, is DTGVSQNPRHKITKRGQNVTFRCDPISEHNRLYWYRQTLGQGPEFLTYFQNEAQLEKSRLLSDRFSAERPKGSFSTLEIQRTEQGDSAMYLCASSLSFSGNTIYFGEGSWLTVV.

The chain combines TRBV3-1 (or the pseudogene TRBV3-2) with TRBJ1-3, with D perhaps matching TRBD1 (6 bases). The CDR3 sequence is 16 residues long. V was trimmed by 5 bases and J by 0 bases, leaving 14 bases between them. The germline V gene encodes CDR1 LGHDT and CDR2 YNNKEL (reference sequence). The CDR3 sequence: CASSRGGGSSGNTIYF. The CDR3, as DNA: TGTGCCAGCAGCAGGGGGGGTGGAAGCTCTGGAAACACCATATATTTT.

The chain has TRBV7-2 and TRBJ2-1, with 8 bases that match TRBD2. V trimming: 5 bases; J trimming: 3 bases; junction bases outside the gene matches: 6. The germline gives CDR1 SGHTA, CDR2 FQGNSA. The length of the CDR3 is 15 residues. The CDR3 spells CASSPGTSNYNEQFF. CDR3 sequence (DNA): TGTGCCAGCAGCCCCGGGACTAGTAACTACAATGAGCAGTTCTTC.

The chain couples TRBV16 to TRBJ1-1; 12 bases align to TRBD1. CDR1 KGHSY and CDR2 FQNENV come from the germline V gene. Trimming removed 5 bases from V and 10 bases from J; junction bases left unmatched: 5. The CDR3 covers 13 residues. CDR3 in amino acids: CASSTGTGGLAFF. As DNA, the CDR3 is TGTGCCAGCAGCACCGGGACAGGGGGCTTAGCTTTCTTT.

The sample holds a few counts of this clone. V and J are TRBV6-5 and TRBJ1-1; a possible D gene is TRBD1 (5 bases). The germline CDR1 and CDR2 sequences are MNHEY and SVGAGI. V shed 8 bases and J shed 5 bases, with 12 bases lying between them. CDR3 length: 12 residues. The CDR3 bases are TGTGCCAGCCTTATGGGGGGAACTGAAGCTTTCTTT. Protein sequence: CASLMGGTEAFF.

The count of this clone is one. The CDR3: CATSDYTGELFF. The CDR3 coding sequence is TGTGCCACCAGTGACTACACCGGGGAGCTGTTTTTT. V and J are TRBV24-1 and TRBJ2-2; D is unclear. Germline V gene data show CDR1 as KGHDR and CDR2 as SFDVKD. This CDR3 has 12 amino acids. Trimming pared 4 bases from V and 3 bases from J, leaving 2 bases between.

V is TRBV18 and J is TRBJ1-2; 7 bases line up with TRBD1. Germline V gives CDR1 KGHSH, CDR2 LQKENI. V shed 5 bases, J shed 6 bases, and the junction held 6 bases outside the gene matches. The CDR3 is 13 amino acids. The CDR3 bases are TGTGCCAGCTCATTTGACAGGGTCGATGGCTACACCTTC. Its protein is CASSFDRVDGYTF.

The J gene is TRBJ1-5, the V gene TRBV19, with D maybe TRBD1 (5 bases). Trimming cost V 2 bases and J 10 bases, with 21 bases left between them. In germline, CDR1 is LNHDA, CDR2 SQIVND (reference sequence). The CDR3 is 16 amino acids. This chain's CDR3 is CASSIKAGRLVFPQHF. CDR3 nucleotide sequence: TGTGCCAGTAGTATAAAGGCAGGGAGGCTTGTCTTCCCCCAGCATTTT.

The chain recombines TRBV15 with TRBJ2-3; TRBD2 might be the D (5 bases). The germline V gene encodes CDR1 LNHNV and CDR2 YYDKDF (reference sequence). V was shortened by 8 bases and J by 0 bases, with 15 bases between the two germline ends. The CDR3 runs to 15 residues. CDR3 sequence reads: CATAGWSGSTDTQYF. CDR3 in DNA: TGTGCCACCGCCGGATGGAGCGGAAGCACAGATACGCAGTATTTT.

The chain combines TRBV11-3 with TRBJ2-5; D uncertain. V shed 5 bases and J shed 5 bases, with 18 bases lying between them. In germline, CDR1 is SGHNT, CDR2 YENEEA. This CDR3 has 15 residues. The CDR3 nucleotides are TGTGCCAGCAGCCCCTATAGAGGTCGGATCGAGACCCAGTACTTC. Translation gives CASSPYRGRIETQYF.

This sequence joins TRBV6-6 and TRBJ2-7; the D gene is possibly TRBD1 (6 bases). Trimming took off 10 bases at V and 3 bases at J, with 16 bases between the two ends. This CDR3 region has 13 residues. The germline CDR1 and CDR2 sequences are MNHNY and SVGAGI (reference sequence). This CDR3 reads CATQRGSDYEQYF. The CDR3 nucleotides are TGTGCCACCCAAAGGGGGAGTGACTACGAGCAGTACTTC.

The J gene is TRBJ2-2, the V gene TRBV14, with D possibly TRBD1 on 6 matching bases. The ends were cut back, 2 bases at V and 4 bases at J, with 8 bases in the middle. The CDR3 loop spans 14 amino acids. CDR1 is SGHDN, CDR2 FVKESK, per germline. The CDR3 nucleotides are TGTGCCAGCAGCCAACAGGGGACCACCGGGGAGCTGTTTTTT. Translating gives CASSQQGTTGELFF. Full variable domain (missing parts from reference TRBV14 and TRBJ2-2): EAGVTQFPSHSVIEKGQTVTLRCDPISGHDNLYWYRRVMGKEIKFLLHFVKESKQDESGMPNNRFLAERTGGTYSTLKVQPAELEDSGVYFCASSQQGTTGELFFGEGSRLTVL.

This chain links TRBV24-1 with TRBJ2-5; 11 bases map to TRBD1. Per germline, CDR1 KGHDR and CDR2 SFDVKD. There are 16 residues in the CDR3. Trimming at V came to 4 bases and at J to 5 bases, leaving 8 bases not matched to a gene. CDR3 region: CATSESGTGGVETQYF. DNA for the CDR3: TGTGCCACCAGTGAGTCCGGGACAGGGGGGGTTGAGACCCAGTACTTC.

V gene TRBV10-3 combines with J gene TRBJ1-5, with D unclear. The CDR3 is 14 residues long. V gave up 4 bases and J gave up 5 bases, with 12 bases separating them. From germline, CDR1 is ENHRY and CDR2 SYGVKD. DNA for the CDR3: TGTGCCATCAGTGGGGGAGGGAATGATCAGCCCCAGCATTTT. This codes for CAISGGGNDQPQHF.